These 28 T cell receptor beta chains originate from one sample sequenced in a study of OX40 agonist ivuxolimab in advanced cancers. Sequenced by immunoSEQ multiplex PCR; TCRdb stores in-frame clones only, minus some. The top ten hold around 54% of the sample, which has around 31,000 clones, 70% to 90% seen once. Specimen: CD4+ or CD8+ T cells sorted from blood, collected in a trial of the OX40 agonist ivuxolimab. The receptors shown here come from an adult with an advanced solid tumor such as melanoma, head and neck, liver or kidney cancer.

The chain combines TRBV4-3 with TRBJ2-4; 9 nucleotides align to TRBD1. The CDR3 is 16 amino acids. Germline V gives CDR1 LGHNA, CDR2 YSLEER. V was pared by 1 base and J by 3 bases, with 4 bases of the junction left unmatched. The chain's CDR3 is CASSQGETGGKNIQYF. CDR3 sequence (DNA): TGCGCCAGCAGCCAAGGGGAGACAGGGGGCAAAAACATTCAGTACTTC.

The chain recombines TRBV28 with TRBJ2-7; D uncertain. This CDR3 comprises 9 residues. Germline-derived CDR1 and CDR2 are MDHEN and SYDVKM. V was shortened by 8 bases and J by 4 bases, with 3 bases between the two germline ends. CDR3: CASLYEQYF. CDR3 DNA sequence: TGTGCCAGCCTATACGAGCAGTACTTC.

This chain connects TRBV11-2 to TRBJ1-6, with D uncertain. CDR3 length: 19 amino acids. The germline V gene encodes CDR1 SGHAT and CDR2 FQNNGV. The ends were cut back, 0 bases at V and 0 bases at J, with 15 bases in the middle. The CDR3, as DNA: TGTGCCAGCAGCTTAGATATGTACACGGAGAGCTCCTATAATTCACCCCTCCACTTT. Amino acids: CASSLDMYTESSYNSPLHF.

The chain recombines TRBV4-1 with TRBJ2-5; possible D gene TRBD1, 5 bases. This CDR3 is 12 amino acids long. Germline lookup yields CDR1 MGHRA and CDR2 YSYEKL. The V and J ends lost 9 bases and 4 bases respectively, with 12 bases between them. The DNA of the CDR3 is TGCGCCAGTCAGGGTTTTGGAGAGACCCAGTACTTC. Translated: CASQGFGETQYF.

The chain is built from TRBV30 and TRBJ2-7; no clear D. V gave up 2 bases and J gave up 2 bases, with 7 bases separating them. Per the germline V gene, CDR1 is GTSNPN and CDR2 is SVGIG (reference sequence). The CDR3 loop spans 12 amino acids. This chain's CDR3 is CAWSPVTYEQYF. The CDR3 DNA is TGTGCCTGGAGTCCAGTTACCTACGAGCAGTACTTC.

This chain joins TRBV7-6 and TRBJ2-7; unclear D gene. This CDR3 has 14 amino acids. Germline CDR1 SGHVS, CDR2 FNYEAQ. Deletions cut 2 bases from V and 5 bases from J, with 13 bases between. CDR3 sequence reads: CASSLYERVDEQYF. The CDR3 DNA sequence: TGTGCCAGCAGCTTATATGAAAGGGTTGACGAGCAGTACTTC.

This chain links TRBV7-9 with TRBJ2-7; D gene uncertain. CDR3 length: 13 residues. Trimming cost V 5 bases and J 3 bases, with 11 bases left between them. The germline CDR1 and CDR2 sequences are SEHNR and FQNEAQ (reference sequence). CDR3 sequence reads: CASSPEFDYEQYF. CDR3 nucleotides: TGTGCCAGCAGCCCAGAATTCGACTACGAGCAGTACTTC.

The chain employs TRBV6-5 and TRBJ2-1; 7 bases are a match to TRBD1. The germline V gene has CDR1 MNHEY and CDR2 SVGAGI. The CDR3 loop spans 15 amino acids. V lost 7 bases to trimming and J lost 6 bases; unmatched junction nucleotides: 12. For the CDR3, the DNA is TGTGCCAGCACCTTAACAGGGGCGAATTTCAATGAGCAGTTCTTC. Amino acids: CASTLTGANFNEQFF.

The J gene is TRBJ2-7, the V gene TRBV28, with TRBD2 identical over 11 bases. Germline-derived CDR1 and CDR2 are MDHEN and SYDVKM. V gave up 5 bases and J gave up 6 bases; unmatched junction bases: 15. The CDR3 spans 17 residues. The CDR3 sequence is CASSTTSGGLKRGEQYF. The CDR3, as DNA: TGTGCCAGCAGTACCACTAGCGGGGGACTGAAAAGGGGCGAGCAGTACTTC.

The chain links TRBV2 to TRBJ1-5, with D maybe TRBD1 (5 bases). Trimming stripped 3 bases from V and 1 base from J, with 7 bases between. Germline V CDR1 and CDR2: SNHLY, FYNNEI. The CDR3 covers 14 residues. CDR3 residues: CASSEGPSNQPQHF. DNA for the CDR3: TGTGCCAGCAGTGAGGGACCAAGCAATCAGCCCCAGCATTTT.

The chain uses TRBV28 and TRBJ2-1; D remains ambiguous. V was trimmed by 6 bases and J by 7 bases, leaving 28 bases between them. The CDR3 spans 18 residues. Germline V gene lookup returns CDR1 MDHEN and CDR2 SYDVKM. The CDR3 DNA is TGTGCCAGCAGCCCACGGTACGCTTTACAGAGGTCAGAGAATGAGCAGTTCTTC. Translated: CASSPRYALQRSENEQFF.

This clone occurred a few times. V gene TRBV30 combines with J gene TRBJ1-6; 8 bases match TRBD1. V trimming: 2 bases; J trimming: 16 bases; junction bases outside the gene matches: 10. In germline, CDR1 is GTSNPN, CDR2 SVGIG (reference sequence). CDR3 length equals 13 residues. CDR3 residues: CAWSRGQGPRLHF. CDR3 nucleotides: TGTGCCTGGAGTCGTGGACAGGGCCCAAGGCTCCACTTT.

V usage is TRBV10-1 and J usage is TRBJ2-7; the D gene is possibly TRBD1 (5 bases). This CDR3 has 11 amino acids. Trimming took off 11 bases at V and 2 bases at J, with 10 bases between the two ends. The V gene's germline CDR1 is WNHNN and CDR2 SYGVQD (reference sequence). CDR3 region: CAGAPPYEQYF. The DNA for the CDR3 is TGCGCCGGGGCACCGCCCTACGAGCAGTACTTC.

The rearrangement uses TRBV9 and TRBJ2-1; D unclear. Germline lookup yields CDR1 SGDLS and CDR2 YYNGEE. V was pared by 0 bases and J by 7 bases, with 11 bases between. The CDR3 consists of 14 residues. The CDR3 is CASSVEGSWNEQFF. For the CDR3, the DNA is TGTGCCAGCAGCGTAGAGGGTAGTTGGAATGAGCAGTTCTTC.

The CDR3 region has the DNA TGTGCCAGCAGTGCGAAGGCCGAGGGGACCCAGTACTTC. It encodes CASSAKAEGTQYF. The chain combines TRBV6-4 with TRBJ2-5; D is possibly TRBD2 (5 bases). This CDR3 contains 13 residues. Germline loops: CDR1 MRHNA, CDR2 SNTAGT. The ends were cut back, 4 bases at V and 7 bases at J, with 13 bases in the middle.

This rearrangement joins TRBV5-1 to TRBJ1-2, with unresolved D. There are 9 residues in the CDR3. Trimming stripped 6 bases from V and 11 bases from J, with 8 bases between. Germline assignment: CDR1 SGHRS and CDR2 YFSETQ. The CDR3 reads CASMVGYTF. The CDR3 nucleotides are TGCGCCAGCATGGTGGGATACACCTTC. Full variable domain (rest looked up from reference TRBV5-1 and TRBJ1-2): KAGVTQTPRYLIKTRGQQVTLSCSPISGHRSVSWYQQTPGQGLQFLFEYFSETQRNKGNFPGRFSGRQFSNSRSEMNVSTLELGDSALYLCASMVGYTFGSGTRLTVV.

CDR3 in amino acids: CASRRETQYF. For the CDR3, the DNA is TGTGCCAGCAGACGTGAGACCCAGTACTTC. The chain carries TRBV28 and TRBJ2-5; D is undetermined. Trimming stripped 6 bases from V and 5 bases from J, with 4 bases between. Germline CDR1 and CDR2: MDHEN and SYDVKM. The CDR3 is 10 residues long.

The sample holds a few counts of this clone. In DNA, the CDR3 is TGTGCCAGCAGTTTCGGGACAGTCAGCACAGATACGCAGTATTTT. Translation gives CASSFGTVSTDTQYF. The chain joins TRBV6-5 to TRBJ2-3; TRBD1 matches 7 bases. With 4 bases clipped from V and 0 bases from J, the junction kept 4 bases outside the gene matches. Looked up from germline, CDR1 is MNHEY and CDR2 is SVGAGI. CDR3 size: 15 residues.

This clone was observed once. The chain couples TRBV21-1 to TRBJ1-2. TRBV21-1 is assigned pseudogene status. This CDR3 is built from 14 residues. The CDR3 nucleotides are TGTGCCAGCAGGGAGCCTCCAAGGCATAATGGCTACACCTTC. Translated, it gives CASREPPRHNGYTF.

The chain is built from TRBV9 and TRBJ2-2; no reliable D call. Germline V gives CDR1 SGDLS, CDR2 YYNGEE. V shed 0 bases and J shed 7 bases, with 10 bases lying between them. The CDR3 length is 14 residues. The CDR3 DNA is TGTGCCAGCAGCGTAGTGGAGACATACGGGGAGCTGTTTTTT. It translates to CASSVVETYGELFF. Full variable domain (outside the CDR3, taken from reference TRBV9 and TRBJ2-2): DSGVTQTPKHLITATGQRVTLRCSPRSGDLSVYWYQQSLDQGLQFLIQYYNGEERAKGNILERFSAQQFPDLHSELNLSSLELGDSALYFCASSVVETYGELFFGEGSRLTVL.

The genes are TRBV5-1 and TRBJ1-5; D unclear. Germline V gene data show CDR1 as SGHRS and CDR2 as YFSETQ. Trimming removed 4 bases at V and 1 base at J, with 15 bases between. This CDR3 has 16 residues. The CDR3, as DNA: TGCGCCAGCAGCCTGGGCCCCGAAGGAAGCAATCAGCCCCAGCATTTT. Its translation is CASSLGPEGSNQPQHF.

V and J are TRBV7-3 and TRBJ2-7, with D tentatively TRBD2 (6 bases). The CDR3 has 13 amino acids. Trimming shortened V by 2 bases and J by 4 bases, and 9 bases separated the two germline ends. CDR1 SGHTA and CDR2 FQGTGA come from the germline V gene. Written as DNA, the CDR3 is TGTGCCAGCAGCTTAGGCGGGGAATACGAGCAGTACTTC. Translating gives CASSLGGEYEQYF.

The chain has TRBV5-5 and TRBJ1-5; 8 nucleotides agree with TRBD1. After removal of 4 bases from V and 7 bases from J, the junction contained 7 bases not matched to a gene. The CDR3 spans 14 residues. Germline CDR1 SGHKS, CDR2 YYEKEE (reference sequence). The CDR3 spells CASSGGQATQPQHF. The CDR3 DNA sequence: TGTGCCAGCAGCGGGGGACAGGCGACCCAGCCCCAGCATTTT.

V is TRBV7-6 and J is TRBJ1-2, with 7 bases lining up with TRBD1. The CDR3 is 16 residues long. The V segment lost 5 bases and the J segment 0 bases; nucleotides outside the gene matches: 9. In germline, CDR1 is SGHVS, CDR2 FNYEAQ. The CDR3 region has the DNA TGTGCCAGCAGCGCCCGGACAGGCGAGGCTAACTATGGCTACACCTTC. Translated, it gives CASSARTGEANYGYTF.

This clone was observed a few times. This chain connects TRBV7-9 to TRBJ1-5; D is unclear. CDR1 and CDR2 from the germline V gene are SEHNR and FQNEAQ (reference sequence). There are 12 residues in the CDR3. The V and J ends lost 5 bases and 8 bases respectively, with 10 bases between them. CDR3 protein: CASSPDGEPQHF. For the CDR3, the DNA is TGTGCCAGCAGCCCCGACGGTGAGCCCCAGCATTTT.

The chain is built from TRBV6-6 and TRBJ2-1; 11 bases are a match to TRBD2. The CDR3 length is 14 residues. Germline V lookup: CDR1 MNHNY, CDR2 SVGAGI (reference sequence). The V gene end was trimmed by 6 bases and the J gene end by 7 bases; junction bases not matched to a gene: 5. CDR3 in DNA: TGTGCCAGCAGGGAGCTAGCGGGGGGAAATGAGCAGTTCTTC. Translation gives CASRELAGGNEQFF.

This chain connects TRBV10-2 to TRBJ2-1; TRBD2 matches at 13 bases. CDR3 length: 15 amino acids. Per the germline V gene, CDR1 is WSHSY and CDR2 is SAAADI. V lost 5 bases to trimming and J lost 7 bases; unmatched junction nucleotides: 5. The CDR3 bases are TGCGCCAGCAGTTTGACTAGCGGGGGGACGAATGAGCAGTTCTTC. Translating gives CASSLTSGGTNEQFF.

The chain couples TRBV7-9 to TRBJ1-1, with unresolved D. V shed 3 bases and J shed 4 bases, with 9 bases lying between them. The CDR3 has 13 amino acids. Germline V gene sequence: CDR1 SEHNR, CDR2 FQNEAQ (reference sequence). This CDR3 reads CASSFPGGTEAFF. The CDR3 DNA reads as TGTGCCAGCAGCTTCCCTGGAGGCACTGAAGCTTTCTTT.